What follows is one T cell receptor beta chain and its context. Some clones are missing from TCRdb's copy, which holds only in-frame ones; the method was immunoSEQ multiplex PCR. Among under 450,000 clones, around 90% were seen once, and the ten largest hold just under 6.5%. This entry is derived from a study of control samples from healthy donors and cancer patients. The V and J ends lost 1 base and 1 base respectively, with 13 bases between them. This CDR3 is 16 amino acids long. Per germline, CDR1 SGHVS and CDR2 FQNEAQ. The chain is built from TRBV7-8 and TRBJ2-5, with D possibly called TRBD1 or TRBD2 (5 bases each). Material: PBMCs. The TCR originated in a man aged 35-49 years with head and neck cancer. The chain's CDR3 is CASSLVVGVTQETQYF. The CDR3 DNA sequence: TGTGCCAGCAGCTTAGTGGTGGGGGTGACCCAAGAGACCCAGTACTTC.